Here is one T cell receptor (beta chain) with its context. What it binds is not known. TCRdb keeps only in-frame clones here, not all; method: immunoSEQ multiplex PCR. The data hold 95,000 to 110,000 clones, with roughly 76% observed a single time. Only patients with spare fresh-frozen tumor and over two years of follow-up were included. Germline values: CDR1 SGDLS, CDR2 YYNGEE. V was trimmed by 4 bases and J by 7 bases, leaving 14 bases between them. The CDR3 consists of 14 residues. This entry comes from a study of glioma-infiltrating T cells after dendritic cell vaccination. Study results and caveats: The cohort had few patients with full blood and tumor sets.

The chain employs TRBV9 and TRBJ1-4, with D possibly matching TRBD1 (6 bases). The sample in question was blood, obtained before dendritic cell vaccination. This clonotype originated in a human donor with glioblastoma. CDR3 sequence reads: CASSLGGRTEKLFF. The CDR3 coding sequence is TGTGCCAGCAGCCTGGGGGGGCGCACTGAAAAACTGTTTTTT.